The 28 T cell receptor beta chains given below trace back to one sample, sequenced in a study of T cells in narcolepsy. Assay used: immunoSEQ multiplex PCR; TCRdb lists only in-frame clones, some missing. The table includes approximately 32,000 clones, approximately 86% detected once. The sequenced sample was CD45RA- memory CD4+ T cells from PBMCs. These receptors came from a human donor with narcolepsy.

This chain joins TRBV4-3 and TRBJ2-2, with unresolved D. Between the trimmed V and J ends, which lost 1 base and 7 bases, there was a span of 7 bases. In germline, CDR1 is LGHNA, CDR2 YSLEER. The CDR3 runs to 13 residues. The DNA for the CDR3 is TGCGCCAGCAGCCAAGGGGTTAACGGGGAGCTGTTTTTT. Translated: CASSQGVNGELFF.

The chain carries TRBV7-2 and TRBJ2-7, with TRBD2 identical over 8 bases. The germline CDR1 and CDR2 sequences are SGHTA and FQGNSA. This CDR3 is 15 amino acids long. With 5 bases clipped from V and 5 bases from J, the junction kept 11 bases outside the gene matches. The CDR3 loop is CASSPSRGRPHEQYF. DNA of the CDR3: TGTGCCAGCAGCCCATCTCGCGGGAGGCCCCACGAGCAGTACTTC.

This clone was recorded a few times. V and J are TRBV15 and TRBJ1-2; possibly TRBD1 for D (5 bases). Germline V gene data show CDR1 as LNHNV and CDR2 as YYDKDF (reference sequence). This CDR3 is 17 amino acids long. V lost 0 bases and J 8 bases, leaving 22 bases between the germline ends. The CDR3 spells CATSREGLGEGFRGYTF. The DNA of the CDR3 is TGTGCCACCAGCAGAGAAGGTCTGGGGGAAGGGTTTCGGGGCTACACCTTC.

The rearrangement uses TRBV2 and TRBJ1-2; D unclear. V lost 2 bases to trimming and J lost 4 bases, with 11 bases between them. This CDR3 contains 14 residues. Germline lookup yields CDR1 SNHLY and CDR2 FYNNEI. Here the CDR3 reads CASSERLTGYGYTF. The CDR3, as DNA: TGTGCCAGCAGTGAAAGGCTTACGGGCTATGGCTACACCTTC. Full variable domain (rest looked up from reference TRBV2 and TRBJ1-2): EPEVTQTPSHQVTQMGQEVILRCVPISNHLYFYWYRQILGQKVEFLVSFYNNEISEKSEIFDDQFSVERPDGSNFTLKIRSTKLEDSAMYFCASSERLTGYGYTFGSGTRLTVV.

The CDR3 here is CASSPSGGSSYEQYF. As DNA, the CDR3 is TGTGCCAGCTCACCATCAGGCGGGAGCTCCTACGAGCAGTACTTC. V gene TRBV18 combines with J gene TRBJ2-7, with 7 bases lining up with TRBD2. J was trimmed by 0 bases and V by 2 bases; bases with no gene match: 4. This CDR3 has 15 amino acids. Germline V lookup: CDR1 KGHSH, CDR2 LQKENI.

The CDR3, as DNA: TGCGCCAGCAGCCAAGCCCGGGGTCGGGAGACCCAGTACTTC. Translation: CASSQARGRETQYF. The genes are TRBV4-3 and TRBJ2-5; perhaps TRBD2 as D (5 bases). CDR1 is LGHNA and CDR2 is YSLEER in the germline V gene. The CDR3 extends over 14 amino acids. Trimming left V 1 base short and J 5 bases short, with 11 bases between.

A word on this clone: Other DNA variants within this sample encode the same CDR3. The chain carries TRBV7-9 and TRBJ1-5; possibly TRBD1 for D (5 bases). CDR1 and CDR2 from the germline V gene are SEHNR and FQNEAQ (reference sequence). Trimming shortened V by 5 bases and J by 7 bases, and 12 bases separated the two germline ends. The CDR3 is 13 amino acids. CDR3 DNA: TGTGCCAGCAGCCACCTTAGGGACCAGCCCCAGCATTTT. Translated, it gives CASSHLRDQPQHF.

The CDR3 here is CASSTKRLSSGTDTQYF. The CDR3 bases are TGTGCCAGCAGCACTAAGCGCCTGTCTAGCGGCACAGATACGCAGTATTTT. The rearrangement joins TRBV21-1 to TRBJ2-3; TRBD2 is taken as the D call from the table, unchecked against the DNA. TRBV21-1 is a recognized pseudogene. CDR3 size: 17 residues.

The V call is TRBV11-3, the J call TRBJ2-3, with 10 bases identical to TRBD1. The CDR3 is 16 amino acids. CDR1 is SGHNT, CDR2 YENEEA, per germline. Trimming took 5 bases from V and 5 from J; bases not matched to a gene: 10. In nucleotides, the CDR3 is TGTGCCAGCAGCCCAGACGGGACAGGGGTAATAGATACGCAGTATTTT. It yields the protein CASSPDGTGVIDTQYF.

The chain carries TRBV6-5 and TRBJ2-7; D not resolved. V was pared by 6 bases and J by 4 bases, with 16 bases between. CDR1 and CDR2 from the germline V gene are MNHEY and SVGAGI. The CDR3 has 14 residues. The CDR3 reads CASSNRVGLYEQYF. CDR3 in DNA: TGTGCCAGCAGCAACCGCGTGGGGTTATACGAGCAGTACTTC.

The chain has TRBV30 and TRBJ1-2; no clear D gene. V lost 0 bases, J lost 7 bases, and 6 bases lay in between. CDR3 length: 11 residues. The V gene's germline CDR1 is GTSNPN and CDR2 SVGIG (reference sequence). The CDR3 sequence is CAWSVPGGYTF. The CDR3 nucleotides read TGTGCCTGGAGTGTACCTGGTGGCTACACCTTC.

This chain joins TRBV5-5 and TRBJ2-7; D might be TRBD2 (5 bases). The CDR3 totals 13 residues. V lost 0 bases to trimming and J lost 3 bases, with 7 bases between them. The germline V gene has CDR1 SGHKS and CDR2 YYEKEE (reference sequence). CDR3 region: CASSLVGDYEQYF. The CDR3 coding sequence is TGTGCCAGCAGCTTGGTGGGAGACTACGAGCAGTACTTC.

This clone occurred a few times. The rearrangement links TRBV18 to TRBJ1-6; D is unclear. This CDR3 has 14 residues. Germline V gene lookup returns CDR1 KGHSH and CDR2 LQKENI. Trimming shortened V by 2 bases and J by 9 bases, and 11 bases separated the two germline ends. CDR3 in amino acids: CASSPDPWGSPLHF. The DNA of the CDR3 is TGTGCCAGCTCACCAGACCCGTGGGGTTCACCCCTCCACTTT.

This chain links TRBV7-2 with TRBJ2-5; D is ambiguous. This CDR3 has 13 amino acids. V lost 0 bases to trimming and J lost 3 bases, with 5 bases between them. CDR1 and CDR2 from the germline V gene are SGHTA and FQGNSA. The CDR3 loop reads CASSLAWKETQYF. The CDR3 bases are TGTGCCAGCAGCTTAGCGTGGAAAGAGACCCAGTACTTC.

The rearrangement links TRBV5-1 to TRBJ2-7, with unresolved D. The CDR3 consists of 12 residues. Germline V gives CDR1 SGHRS, CDR2 YFSETQ. V lost 1 base and J lost 7, with 9 bases in between. The CDR3 region is CASSLQQSEQYF. In DNA, the CDR3 is TGCGCCAGCAGCTTGCAACAGTCAGAGCAGTACTTC. Complete variable domain (other parts from reference TRBV5-1 and TRBJ2-7): KAGVTQTPRYLIKTRGQQVTLSCSPISGHRSVSWYQQTPGQGLQFLFEYFSETQRNKGNFPGRFSGRQFSNSRSEMNVSTLELGDSALYLCASSLQQSEQYFGPGTRLTVT.

The chain links TRBV19 to TRBJ2-6; a weak D match, TRBD2 (5 bases). This CDR3 contains 15 residues. Germline CDR1 reads LNHDA; CDR2 reads SQIVND (reference sequence). Trimming shortened V by 7 bases and J by 2 bases, and 12 bases separated the two germline ends. CDR3 in DNA: TGTGCCAGTATGCGAGGGTCCACTGGGGCCAACGTCCTGACTTTC. It codes for CASMRGSTGANVLTF.

V gene TRBV7-9 combines with J gene TRBJ2-2; possible D gene TRBD1, 5 bases. Germline V gives CDR1 SEHNR, CDR2 FQNEAQ (reference sequence). V dropped 4 bases and J dropped 7 bases, with 10 bases sitting between them. CDR3 size: 13 residues. CDR3 protein: CASSSDSRGELFF. DNA of the CDR3: TGTGCCAGCAGCTCCGACAGTCGCGGGGAGCTGTTTTTT.

This chain uses TRBV28 with TRBJ1-2, with D perhaps matching TRBD1 (6 bases). Germline V gene sequence: CDR1 MDHEN, CDR2 SYDVKM. V was pared by 7 bases and J by 3 bases, with 12 bases between. The CDR3 sequence is 13 residues long. The CDR3 DNA reads as TGTGCCAGCACCTTAGGGGGGTACTATGGCTACACCTTC. Translation gives CASTLGGYYGYTF.

V and J are TRBV6-5 and TRBJ1-1; possible D gene TRBD1, 6 bases. V lost 7 bases and J lost 8, with 17 bases in between. CDR3 size: 13 residues. Germline V gene lookup returns CDR1 MNHEY and CDR2 SVGAGI. The CDR3 region has the DNA TGTGCCAGCACTCAACCGGGGGCCCGGGAAGCTTTCTTT. The encoded protein is CASTQPGAREAFF.

V gene TRBV6-5 combines with J gene TRBJ2-7; 8 nucleotides line up with TRBD2. After removal of 5 bases from V and 2 bases from J, the junction contained 8 bases not matched to a gene. The CDR3 has 15 residues. Germline V gene lookup returns CDR1 MNHEY and CDR2 SVGAGI. The CDR3: CASSPGGINPYEQYF. Written as DNA, the CDR3 is TGTGCCAGCAGTCCGGGGGGGATTAACCCCTACGAGCAGTACTTC.

The chain has TRBV7-6 and TRBJ1-6; no clear D gene. V shed 1 base and J shed 7 bases, with 14 bases lying between them. The CDR3 extends over 16 amino acids. The V gene's germline CDR1 is SGHVS and CDR2 FNYEAQ. The CDR3 loop reads CASSLEVHKLNSPLHF. CDR3 bases: TGTGCCAGCAGCTTAGAAGTGCACAAGCTAAATTCACCCCTCCACTTT.

The chain uses TRBV28 and TRBJ2-4, with unresolved D. This CDR3 has 14 residues. V lost 3 bases to trimming and J lost 4 bases, with 10 bases between them. The V gene's germline CDR1 is MDHEN and CDR2 SYDVKM. The CDR3 is CASSFGDFKNIQYF. CDR3 DNA sequence: TGTGCCAGCAGTTTTGGTGATTTTAAAAACATTCAGTACTTC.

The chain combines TRBV2 with TRBJ2-1; D perhaps matches TRBD2 (5 bases). CDR1 SNHLY and CDR2 FYNNEI come from the germline V gene. There are 11 residues in the CDR3. V lost 9 bases to trimming and J lost 7 bases, with 10 bases between them. The CDR3 loop is CASEGRNEQFF. The CDR3 DNA reads TGTGCCAGTGAGGGTAGGAATGAGCAGTTCTTC.

This clone was found a few times. V gene TRBV6-1 combines with J gene TRBJ1-4; 9 bases line up with TRBD1. After removal of 6 bases from V and 10 bases from J, the junction contained 12 bases not matched to a gene. Germline loops: CDR1 MNHNS, CDR2 SASEGT. The length of the CDR3 is 15 residues. In nucleotides, the CDR3 is TGTGCCAGCAGCCGAGGGGGACAGGGTTCCCGAAAACTGTTTTTT. Translating it yields CASSRGGQGSRKLFF.

This sequence joins TRBV14 and TRBJ2-1; TRBD2 matches 11 bases. Trimming at V came to 3 bases and at J to 0 bases, leaving 13 bases not matched to a gene. The CDR3 spans 20 residues. From germline, CDR1 is SGHDN and CDR2 FVKESK. The CDR3 bases are TGTGCCAGCAGCCAGCCCACCGCCCTAGCGGGAGGTTACTCCTACAATGAGCAGTTCTTC. Amino acids: CASSQPTALAGGYSYNEQFF.

The CDR3 bases are TGTGCCAGCAGCTCTCCTTCCGGGACAGGGGGCCGGAAGAACACTGAAGCTTTCTTT. This gives the protein CASSSPSGTGGRKNTEAFF. The rearrangement links TRBV5-6 to TRBJ1-1; 12 positions agree with TRBD1. The germline gives CDR1 SGHDT, CDR2 YYEEEE. Losses at the gene ends were 3 bases for V and 1 base for J; bases not matched to a gene: 13. The CDR3 contains 19 residues.

The chain joins TRBV6-6 to TRBJ1-5; maybe TRBD1 (5 bases). Trimming cost V 5 bases and J 2 bases, with 16 bases left between them. The CDR3 extends over 16 amino acids. Germline-derived CDR1 and CDR2 are MNHNY and SVGAGI (reference sequence). CDR3 sequence reads: CASSPGGGRGNQPQHF. CDR3 in DNA: TGTGCCAGCAGTCCCGGTGGGGGGAGAGGCAATCAGCCCCAGCATTTT.

This sequence joins TRBV28 and TRBJ2-5; TRBD2 aligns across 8 bases. The CDR3 extends over 14 amino acids. V lost 6 bases and J lost 1; bases outside the gene matches: 4. Germline V gives CDR1 MDHEN, CDR2 SYDVKM. CDR3 nucleotide sequence: TGTGCCAGCAGACTTAGCGGGGCCCAAGAGACCCAGTACTTC. Protein sequence: CASRLSGAQETQYF.